Listed below are T cell receptor beta chains from one sample, sequenced in a study of beta chain features in type 1 diabetes. The table came from immunoSEQ multiplex PCR; TCRdb's copy has only in-frame clones and leaves some out. The sample has 40,000 to 50,000 clones; approximately 61% are singletons. The sequenced sample was Tregs from blood. These receptors were taken from a man younger than 45 with type 1 diabetes. Some clones in this sample may be carry-over from other donors' samples. Both conserved end residues are part of each CDR3. D genes are given only for firm matches. Rows may omit the clone size; those that give it use once, few, many or a size class.

D	size	V	J	CDR3	DNA
.	.	TRBV9	TRBJ1-2	CASSPGGNSYGYTF	TGTGCCAGCAGCCCCGGGGGGAACAGCTATGGCTACACCTTC
TRBD2	.	TRBV5-1	TRBJ2-5	CASSLAGAEETQYF	TGCGCCAGCAGCTTAGCGGGGGCCGAAGAGACCCAGTACTTC
.	.	TRBV6-6	TRBJ2-7	CASSYSTGRRFYEQHF	TGTGCCAGCAGTTACTCGACAGGGAGGCGTTTCTACGAGCAGCACTTC
.	.	TRBV19	TRBJ1-3	CASSITPRGNTIYF	TGTGCCAGTAGTATAACACCCCGCGGGAACACCATATATTTT
.	.	TRBV7-2	TRBJ2-1	CASSFNRIYNEQFF	TGTGCCAGCAGCTTTAACAGAATCTACAATGAGCAGTTCTTC
.	few	TRBV7-7	TRBJ2-3	CASSLDSTDTQYF	TGTGCTAGCAGCTTAGACTCCACGGATACGCAGTATTTT
.	.	TRBV6-5	TRBJ1-5	CASRIGGFSNQPQHF	TGTGCCAGCAGGATAGGGGGTTTCAGCAATCAGCCCCAGCATTTT
TRBD1	.	TRBV2	TRBJ1-2	CATGQAYGYTF	TGTGCCACCGGACAGGCCTATGGCTACACCTTC
.	.	TRBV6-6	TRBJ2-3	CASSYSGGADTQYF	TGTGCCAGCAGTTACTCTGGGGGCGCAGATACGCAGTATTTT
.	.	TRBV6-6	TRBJ2-5	CASSNLRRVETQYF	TGTGCCAGCAGTAACCTACGCCGCGTAGAGACCCAGTACTTC
.	.	TRBV7-2	TRBJ1-5	CASSPSVQGNQPQHF	TGTGCCAGCAGCCCCTCGGTGCAGGGGAATCAGCCCCAGCATTTT
.	.	TRBV11-2	TRBJ1-1	CASSLGRGNTEAFF	TGTGCCAGCAGCTTAGGACGGGGGAACACTGAAGCTTTCTTT
TRBD1	.	TRBV5-1	TRBJ1-1	CASSPGQGKGTEAFF	TGCGCCAGCAGCCCAGGACAGGGAAAGGGGACTGAAGCTTTCTTT
.	.	TRBV11-2	TRBJ1-1	CASSLVQDPGAEAFF	TGTGCCAGCAGCTTGGTACAGGACCCAGGGGCTGAAGCTTTCTTT
TRBD1	.	TRBV19	TRBJ1-2	CASSRVTGNYGYTF	TGTGCCAGTAGTAGAGTGACAGGGAACTATGGCTACACCTTC
TRBD2	few	TRBV7-8	TRBJ2-7	CASSLREGGYEQYF	TGTGCCAGCAGCTTACGGGAGGGTGGGTACGAGCAGTACTTC
TRBD2	few	TRBV5-6	TRBJ2-3	CASSLGLAGGTDTQYF	TGTGCCAGCAGCTTGGGTCTAGCGGGGGGTACAGATACGCAGTATTTT
.	.	TRBV5-1	TRBJ2-5	CASSLLPGSQETQYF	TGCGCCAGCAGCCTCTTACCCGGGTCCCAAGAGACCCAGTACTTC
TRBD1	.	TRBV6-1	TRBJ1-5	CASSEVSGGQPQHF	TGTGCCAGCAGTGAAGTATCAGGGGGTCAGCCCCAGCATTTT
.	few	TRBV15	TRBJ1-5	CATRWGDSNQPQHF	TGTGCCACCAGATGGGGGGATAGCAATCAGCCCCAGCATTTT
.	.	TRBV4-3	TRBJ2-1	CASSQVSHRPDPSYNEQFF	TGCGCCAGCAGCCAAGTTAGCCACAGGCCCGACCCGTCCTACAATGAGCAGTTCTTC
.	few	TRBV14	TRBJ2-1	CASSFSRTRFSTTYNEQFF	TGTGCCAGCAGCTTTAGCCGGACAAGATTCAGTACCACCTACAATGAGCAGTTCTTC
TRBD2	.	TRBV10-3	TRBJ2-3	CAISPRDSGGGTDTQYF	TGTGCCATCAGTCCTCGGGATAGCGGGGGGGGCACAGATACGCAGTATTTT
TRBD1	.	TRBV25-1	TRBJ1-1	CASSSGQGRGAFF	TGTGCCAGCAGTTCCGGACAGGGTCGAGGAGCTTTCTTT
TRBD2	.	TRBV10-3	TRBJ2-1	CAISYSGGTSEQFF	TGTGCCATCAGTTATAGCGGGGGGACTAGTGAGCAGTTCTTC
TRBD1	once	TRBV10-3	TRBJ1-2	CAISQTGVGYGYTF	TGTGCCATCAGTCAGACAGGGGTGGGGTATGGCTACACCTTC
TRBD2	.	TRBV10-3	TRBJ2-5	CAIRSGLAGSETQYF	TGTGCCATCAGATCGGGACTAGCGGGGTCGGAGACCCAGTACTTC
TRBD2	.	TRBV7-2	TRBJ2-1	CASSLERGNEQFF	TGTGCCAGCAGCTTAGAGCGGGGCAATGAGCAGTTCTTC
TRBD1	.	TRBV7-2	TRBJ1-1	CASSLAAGGTEAFF	TGTGCCAGCAGCTTAGCGGCAGGGGGCACTGAAGCTTTCTTT
.	.	TRBV4-1	TRBJ1-2	CASSQDLQGDGGYTF	TGCGCCAGCAGCCAAGATCTACAGGGTGATGGTGGCTACACCTTC
TRBD1	few	TRBV27	TRBJ2-7	CASSPQGQYRRYF	TGTGCCAGCAGTCCCCAGGGACAGTATAGGAGGTACTTC
.	.	TRBV5-4	TRBJ2-1	CASSVGRGNDEQFF	TGTGCCAGCAGCGTTGGCAGGGGTAACGATGAGCAGTTCTTC
TRBD1	.	TRBV5-4	TRBJ2-6	CASSWDRGLGGANVLTF	TGTGCCAGCAGCTGGGACAGGGGGTTGGGTGGGGCCAACGTCCTGACTTTC
TRBD1	.	TRBV5-4	TRBJ1-3	CASSAQWGQKGNTIYF	TGTGCCAGCAGCGCCCAATGGGGACAGAAAGGAAACACCATATATTTT
.	.	TRBV7-2	TRBJ1-2	CASSFTGSYGYTF	TGTGCCAGCAGCTTTACTGGGAGCTATGGCTACACCTTC
.	.	TRBV5-1	TRBJ1-1	CASSLGFTYSGTEAFF	TGCGCCAGCAGCTTGGGGTTTACTTACTCAGGTACTGAAGCTTTCTTT
.	.	TRBV25-1	TRBJ1-2	CASSELNSHFYGYTF	TGTGCCAGCAGTGAATTAAACAGCCACTTCTATGGCTACACCTTC
TRBD1	.	TRBV29-1	TRBJ2-5	CSVEPGQLQETQYF	TGCAGCGTTGAGCCGGGACAGCTACAAGAGACCCAGTACTTC
.	.	TRBV4-2	TRBJ2-2	CASSQGQGKKTGELFF	TGTGCCAGCAGCCAAGGCCAGGGAAAAAAAACCGGGGAGCTGTTTTTT
.	.	TRBV6-6	TRBJ1-6	CASGGSGSPLHF	TGTGCCAGCGGAGGGAGCGGTTCACCCCTCCACTTT
.	.	TRBV4-3	TRBJ2-3	CASSQDLPLAGGTQYF	TGCGCCAGCAGCCAAGATCTTCCGCTCGCCGGCGGTACGCAGTATTTT
.	.	TRBV7-9	TRBJ2-2	CASSSEGGPGELFF	TGTGCCAGCAGCTCCGAGGGGGGGCCCGGGGAGCTGTTTTTT
TRBD2	.	TRBV11-1	TRBJ2-1	CASSPGGNEQFF	TGTGCCAGCTCTCCGGGGGGGAATGAGCAGTTCTTC
TRBD1	.	TRBV4-2	TRBJ2-7	CAGSQTLGQGYEQYF	TGTGCCGGCAGCCAAACCCTGGGACAGGGCTACGAGCAGTACTTC
TRBD1	once	TRBV18	TRBJ2-5	CASSQGAQETQYF	TGTGCCAGCTCACAGGGGGCCCAAGAGACCCAGTACTTC
.	.	TRBV6-5	TRBJ2-7	CASTQGFGEQYF	TGTGCCAGCACCCAGGGTTTCGGCGAGCAGTACTTC
TRBD2	.	TRBV9	TRBJ2-1	CASSVSGGVYNEQFF	TGTGCCAGCAGCGTAAGCGGGGGGGTGTACAATGAGCAGTTCTTC
.	.	TRBV18	TRBJ1-2	CASSPDTNYGYTF	TGTGCCAGCTCACCGGACACAAACTATGGCTACACCTTC
TRBD1	.	TRBV7-9	TRBJ2-3	CASSPRDRGDTQYF	TGTGCCAGCAGCCCCCGGGACAGGGGGGATACGCAGTATTTT
TRBD2	few	TRBV9	TRBJ2-7	CASSVGASGGPHEQYF	TGTGCCAGCAGCGTAGGGGCTAGCGGGGGCCCCCACGAGCAGTACTTC
.	few	TRBV4-2	TRBJ1-3	CASSRGGIASGNTIYF	TGTGCCAGCAGCCGGGGAGGAATTGCCTCTGGAAACACCATATATTTT
TRBD1	.	TRBV2	TRBJ1-1	CANSLQGGNTEAFF	TGTGCCAACAGTCTCCAGGGGGGGAACACTGAAGCTTTCTTT
.	few	TRBV19	TRBJ2-7	CASSTRDFSYEQYF	TGTGCCAGTAGTACCAGGGATTTCTCCTACGAGCAGTACTTC